This T cell receptor (beta chain) was observed in a study of cytomegalovirus exposure and HLA in healthy donors. Study summary: The 95 to 150 validation repertoires were produced on the same platform as the 700 or so repertoires of the first cohort. This was reported in a later analysis. Findings of the study overall: Three chains linked to CMV were shown in vitro to be specific for CMV antigens. Diagnosis of cytomegalovirus status made by the classifier reportedly showed high specificity and sensitivity.

Germline CDR1 reads MGHRA; CDR2 reads YSYEKL. The length of the CDR3 is 18 residues. V lost 0 bases and J lost 3; bases outside the gene matches: 9. On this clone itself: Its target is unknown.

Profiling relied on immunoSEQ multiplex PCR, and the TCRdb table lists in-frame clones only, not all of them. The table lists 100,000 to 150,000 clones, around 96% of them singletons. The origin of this receptor is a man younger than 35 in good health and CMV-seronegative. The source material was PBMCs. This chain links TRBV4-1 with TRBJ1-5; 9 bases agree with TRBD1. CDR3 region: CASSQEDRGGPHNQPQHF. In DNA, the CDR3 is TGCGCCAGCAGCCAAGAGGACAGGGGTGGGCCCCACAATCAGCCCCAGCATTTT.